This T cell receptor beta chain was captured by sequencing in a study of blood T cells in healthy people across ages. Primers used in a second PCR of roughly 6 to 12 cycles were a sample-barcoded 5' primer and a J-beta primer mix. A template-switch adaptor with 12 random nucleotides tagged each cDNA molecule. Every sample produced at least 2.5 million CDR3-containing paired-end reads. TCRdb independently ran MiXCR on the 5' RACE reads; one entry per CDR3 protein. Of 350,000 to 450,000 distinct CDR3 sequences detected, over 45% appear once; the ten largest clones hold over 40%. CDR3 length equals 14 residues. V was pared by 4 bases and J by 3 bases, with 13 bases between. CDR1 is LGHDT, CDR2 YNNKEL, per germline (reference sequence).

This receptor was obtained from a man in his sixties in good health. The J gene is TRBJ2-7, the V gene TRBV3-1; maybe TRBD2 (5 bases). The sequencing input was blood. CDR3 amino acids: CASSPMRSGYEQYF. The CDR3 DNA sequence: TGTGCCAGCAGCCCCATGAGGAGCGGCTACGAGCAGTACTTC.